These 9 T cell receptor beta chains were sequenced from one sample in a study of blood T cell repertoires in COVID-19. Method: immunoSEQ multiplex PCR; TCRdb's copy keeps in-frame clones and lacks some. Of about 170,000 clones in the sample, approximately 87% were seen once. Sequencing was performed on peripheral blood. The receptors stem from a woman in her fifties or sixties with COVID-19, enrolled during active disease.

This sequence joins TRBV3-1 (or the pseudogene TRBV3-2) and TRBJ2-2; no definite D call. Germline CDR1 is LGHDT and CDR2 is YNNKEL (reference sequence). The CDR3 sequence is 14 residues long. V gave up 4 bases and J gave up 6 bases, with 12 bases separating them. CDR3 in DNA: TGTGCCAGCAGCCGTGACTCGGTGTCCGGGGAGCTGTTTTTT. Translating it yields CASSRDSVSGELFF.

V usage is TRBV11-3 and J usage is TRBJ2-1, with a possible D match to TRBD2 (5 bases). V was shortened by 5 bases and J by 9 bases, with 8 bases between the two germline ends. The germline gives CDR1 SGHNT, CDR2 YENEEA. This CDR3 has 11 residues. CDR3 coding DNA: TGTGCCAGCAGCCCCGGAGGTGAGCAGTTCTTC. It codes for CASSPGGEQFF.

The rearrangement uses TRBV27 and TRBJ2-7; D gene uncertain. Germline V gene sequence: CDR1 MNHEY, CDR2 SMNVEV (reference sequence). The length of the CDR3 is 12 residues. V was trimmed by 6 bases and J by 3 bases, leaving 9 bases between them. Written as DNA, the CDR3 is TGTGCCAGCAGCCCCGTATGCTACGAGCAGTACTTC. Translation gives CASSPVCYEQYF.

This clone was found a few times. V gene TRBV7-8 combines with J gene TRBJ1-3; D is possibly TRBD1 (6 bases). CDR3 length equals 14 residues. The ends were cut back, 9 bases at V and 4 bases at J, with 16 bases in the middle. Germline CDR1 reads SGHVS; CDR2 reads FQNEAQ. The CDR3 reads CASTTGGLGNTIYF. The CDR3 DNA reads TGTGCCAGTACGACGGGGGGCTTGGGAAACACCATATATTTT.

As regards this clone: An end of the junction does not agree with germline; a read error may underlie this. The V gene is TRBV18, the J gene TRBJ1-1, with D perhaps TRBD1 (5 bases). CDR1 KGHSH and CDR2 LQKENI come from the germline V gene. The CDR3 runs 16 residues. The CDR3 DNA follows: TGTGCCAGCTCCCCACCGGCGTTGCAGGGATACACTGAAGCTTTCTTT. It is translated as CASSPPALQGYTEAFF.

The chain employs TRBV6-4 and TRBJ2-3, with 9 positions matching TRBD2. Trimming at V came to 3 bases and at J to 4 bases, leaving 5 bases not matched to a gene. The CDR3 runs to 15 residues. Germline-derived CDR1 and CDR2 are MRHNA and SNTAGT. The chain's CDR3 is CASSDQGGGADTQYF. As DNA, the CDR3 is TGTGCCAGCAGTGATCAGGGCGGGGGGGCAGATACGCAGTATTTT.

This sequence joins TRBV6-4 and TRBJ1-2, with D tentatively TRBD1 (6 bases). In germline, CDR1 is MRHNA, CDR2 SNTAGT. Deletions cut 0 bases from V and 8 bases from J, with 16 bases between. The CDR3 is made up of 15 amino acids. The CDR3 here is CASSDSPLTGSGYTF. For the CDR3, the DNA is TGTGCCAGCAGTGACTCCCCTTTGACAGGTAGCGGCTACACCTTC.

The chain links TRBV28 to TRBJ2-7; tentative D call: TRBD2 (5 bases). Germline CDR1 reads MDHEN; CDR2 reads SYDVKM. This CDR3 contains 14 residues. Trimming stripped 3 bases from V and 4 bases from J, with 13 bases between. For the CDR3, the DNA is TGTGCCAGCAGTTTCAGGCAGAGGGAGTACGAGCAGTACTTC. Translating gives CASSFRQREYEQYF.

This chain uses TRBV7-9 with TRBJ1-4; unclear D gene. CDR1 is SEHNR, CDR2 FQNEAQ, per germline (reference sequence). V lost 5 bases, J lost 5 bases, and 18 bases lay in between. This CDR3 region has 16 residues. CDR3 DNA: TGTGCCAGCAGCCCCCCCGGGGTTCAGACCAATGAAAAACTGTTTTTT. This sequence encodes CASSPPGVQTNEKLFF.